Listed below are T cell receptor beta chains from one sample, sequenced in a study of T cell repertoires in cytomegalovirus infection. From the reads, TCRdb called clonotypes with MiXCR, one entry per CDR3 protein. This table has some 350,000 distinct CDR3 sequences, about 35% appearing once. These receptors are not linked to any known antigen. The starting material was cultured PBMCs, obtained from culture after CMV antigen stimulation. These receptors originate from a human donor in good health (CMV status not recorded). Some clones in this sample may be carry-over from other donors' samples. Each CDR3 is given with its conserved first and last residue. The D gene is left open where the match is weak. Expanded clones are given a class, and other clones once, few, many or no size at all.

j_gene: TRBJ1-3
len: 15
v_gene: TRBV11-2
abundance: few
d_gene: NA
CDR3aa: CASSLRGLSENTIYF
CDR3nt: TGTGCCAGCAGCTTAAGGGGTCTCAGTGAAAACACCATATATTTT

j_gene: TRBJ2-1
len: 18
v_gene: TRBV14
abundance: NA
d_gene: TRBD2
CDR3aa: CASSLQVSVAGGINEQFF
CDR3nt: TGTGCCAGCAGCCTTCAAGTTTCGGTAGCGGGAGGTATAAATGAGCAGTTCTTC

j_gene: TRBJ2-2
len: 11
v_gene: TRBV29-1
abundance: NA
d_gene: TRBD1
CDR3aa: CSVDAGDRLFF
CDR3nt: TGCAGCGTTGACGCTGGGGACAGGCTGTTTTTT

j_gene: TRBJ2-3
len: 16
v_gene: TRBV6-2/TRBV6-3
abundance: many
d_gene: TRBD2
CDR3aa: CASSPGLAVGTDTQYF
CDR3nt: TGTGCCAGCAGTCCCGGACTAGCGGTAGGCACAGATACGCAGTATTTT

j_gene: TRBJ2-1
len: 14
v_gene: TRBV7-2
abundance: NA
d_gene: NA
CDR3aa: CASSLEREIDEQFF
CDR3nt: TGTGCCAGCAGCTTAGAACGGGAGATAGATGAGCAGTTCTTC

j_gene: TRBJ1-1
len: 13
v_gene: TRBV6-2/TRBV6-3
abundance: few
d_gene: NA
CDR3aa: CASHGWEGTEAFF
CDR3nt: TGTGCCAGCCATGGGTGGGAGGGCACTGAAGCTTTCTTT

j_gene: TRBJ2-1
len: 15
v_gene: TRBV3-1
abundance: NA
d_gene: TRBD2
CDR3aa: CASSQETSGSYEQFF
CDR3nt: TGTGCCAGCAGCCAAGAGACTAGCGGGAGCTATGAGCAGTTCTTC

j_gene: TRBJ2-2
len: 17
v_gene: TRBV2
abundance: NA
d_gene: NA
CDR3aa: CASSGNVGGSSPGELFF
CDR3nt: TGTGCCAGCAGTGGAAACGTCGGGGGATCGAGCCCCGGGGAGCTGTTTTTT

j_gene: TRBJ1-1
len: 13
v_gene: TRBV4-1
abundance: few
d_gene: NA
CDR3aa: CASSQNQGDEAFF
CDR3nt: TGCGCCAGCAGCCAGAATCAGGGAGATGAAGCTTTCTTT

j_gene: TRBJ1-4
len: 14
v_gene: TRBV19
abundance: NA
d_gene: NA
CDR3aa: CSSSTVGFGEKLFF
CDR3nt: TGTTCCAGTAGTACCGTAGGATTTGGTGAAAAACTGTTTTTT

j_gene: TRBJ1-1
len: 13
v_gene: TRBV7-2
abundance: NA
d_gene: NA
CDR3aa: CASRRTGYTEAFF
CDR3nt: TGTGCCAGCAGAAGAACAGGGTACACTGAAGCTTTCTTT

j_gene: TRBJ1-2
len: 15
v_gene: TRBV4-3
abundance: NA
d_gene: NA
CDR3aa: CASSQTAGFYYGYTF
CDR3nt: TGCGCCAGCAGCCAGACGGCGGGGTTTTACTATGGCTACACCTTC

j_gene: TRBJ2-1
len: 15
v_gene: TRBV27
abundance: NA
d_gene: TRBD1
CDR3aa: CASTTRQGLHNEQFF
CDR3nt: TGTGCCAGCACTACCCGACAGGGGCTGCACAATGAGCAGTTCTTC

j_gene: TRBJ2-1
len: 14
v_gene: TRBV20-1
abundance: NA
d_gene: TRBD2
CDR3aa: CSAPKAGGFNEQFF
CDR3nt: TGCAGTGCGCCGAAAGCGGGAGGGTTTAATGAGCAGTTCTTC

j_gene: TRBJ1-5
len: 14
v_gene: TRBV6-8
abundance: NA
d_gene: NA
CDR3aa: CASSIRGGYQPQHF
CDR3nt: TGTGCCAGCAGTATCCGCGGGGGTTATCAGCCCCAGCATTTT

j_gene: TRBJ2-1
len: 14
v_gene: TRBV7-3
abundance: NA
d_gene: TRBD2
CDR3aa: CASSLAGEKNEQFF
CDR3nt: TGTGCCAGCAGCTTGGCGGGAGAAAAAAATGAGCAGTTCTTC